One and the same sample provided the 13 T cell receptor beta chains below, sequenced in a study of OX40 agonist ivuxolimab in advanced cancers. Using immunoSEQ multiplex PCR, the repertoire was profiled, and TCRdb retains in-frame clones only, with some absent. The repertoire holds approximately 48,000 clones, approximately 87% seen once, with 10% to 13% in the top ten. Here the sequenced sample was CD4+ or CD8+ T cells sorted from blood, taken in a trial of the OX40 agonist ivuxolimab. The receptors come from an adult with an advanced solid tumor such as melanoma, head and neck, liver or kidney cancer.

CDR3 sequence: CASSYTGNAYEQYF. CDR3 DNA sequence: TGTGCCAGCAGCTATACAGGAAATGCCTACGAGCAGTACTTC. This chain links TRBV7-2 with TRBJ2-7; the D gene is possibly TRBD1 (5 bases). Germline V CDR1 and CDR2: SGHTA, FQGNSA. This CDR3 has 14 residues. Trimming shortened V by 4 bases and J by 2 bases, and 12 bases separated the two germline ends.

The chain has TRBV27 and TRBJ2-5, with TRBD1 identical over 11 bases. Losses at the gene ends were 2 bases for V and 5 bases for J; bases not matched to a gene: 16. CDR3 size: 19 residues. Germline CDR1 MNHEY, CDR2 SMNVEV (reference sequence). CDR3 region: CASSLGGTGGPDYGETQYF. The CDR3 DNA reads TGTGCCAGCAGTTTAGGAGGGACAGGGGGACCCGACTACGGTGAGACCCAGTACTTC.

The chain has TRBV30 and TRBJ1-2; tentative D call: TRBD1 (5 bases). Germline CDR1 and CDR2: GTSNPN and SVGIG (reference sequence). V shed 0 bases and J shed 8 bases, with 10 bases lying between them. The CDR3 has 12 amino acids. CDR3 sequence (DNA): TGTGCCTGGAGTGTCTGGGGGGAGGGCTACACCTTC. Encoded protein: CAWSVWGEGYTF.

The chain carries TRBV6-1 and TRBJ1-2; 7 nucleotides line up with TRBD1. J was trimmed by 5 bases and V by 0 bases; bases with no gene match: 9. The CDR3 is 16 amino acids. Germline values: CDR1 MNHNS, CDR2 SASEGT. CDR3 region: CASSEALGQKRYGYTF. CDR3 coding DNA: TGTGCCAGCAGTGAAGCGCTGGGACAGAAAAGGTATGGCTACACCTTC.

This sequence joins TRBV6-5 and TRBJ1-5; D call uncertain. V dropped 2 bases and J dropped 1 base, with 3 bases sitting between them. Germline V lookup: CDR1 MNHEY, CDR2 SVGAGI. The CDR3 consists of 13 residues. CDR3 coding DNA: TGTGCCAGCAGTTACGGCAGCAATCAGCCCCAGCATTTT. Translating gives CASSYGSNQPQHF.

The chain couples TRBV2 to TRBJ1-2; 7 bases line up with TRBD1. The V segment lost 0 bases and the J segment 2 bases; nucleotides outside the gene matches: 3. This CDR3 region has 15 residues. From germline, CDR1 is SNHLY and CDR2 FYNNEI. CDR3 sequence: CASSEATGANYGYTF. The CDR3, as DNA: TGTGCCAGCAGTGAAGCTACAGGGGCCAACTATGGCTACACCTTC.

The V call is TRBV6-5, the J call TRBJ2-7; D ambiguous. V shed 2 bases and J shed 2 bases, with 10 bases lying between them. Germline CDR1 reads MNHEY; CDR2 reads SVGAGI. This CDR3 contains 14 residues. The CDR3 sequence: CASSYEGLTYEQYF. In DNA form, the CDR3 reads TGTGCCAGCAGTTACGAAGGTTTGACCTACGAGCAGTACTTC.

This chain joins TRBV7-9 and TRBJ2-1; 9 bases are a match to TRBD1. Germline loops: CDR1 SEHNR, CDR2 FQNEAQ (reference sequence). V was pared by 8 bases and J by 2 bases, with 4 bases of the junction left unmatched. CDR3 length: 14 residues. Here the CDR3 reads CASGTGNPYNEQFF. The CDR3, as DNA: TGTGCCAGCGGGACAGGGAATCCCTACAATGAGCAGTTCTTC.

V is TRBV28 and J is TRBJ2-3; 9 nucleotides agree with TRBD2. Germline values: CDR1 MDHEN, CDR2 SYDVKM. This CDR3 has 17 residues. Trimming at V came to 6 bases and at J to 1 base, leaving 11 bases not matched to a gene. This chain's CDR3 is CASRVLGGREGTDTQYF. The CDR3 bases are TGTGCCAGCAGGGTGCTTGGCGGGAGGGAGGGCACAGATACGCAGTATTTT.

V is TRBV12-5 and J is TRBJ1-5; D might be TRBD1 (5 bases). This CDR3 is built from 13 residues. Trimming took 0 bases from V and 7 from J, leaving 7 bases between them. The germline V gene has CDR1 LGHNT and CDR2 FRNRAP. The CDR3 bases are TGTGCTAGTGGTTTGGTACGGGGCCAGCCCCAGCATTTT. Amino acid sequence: CASGLVRGQPQHF.

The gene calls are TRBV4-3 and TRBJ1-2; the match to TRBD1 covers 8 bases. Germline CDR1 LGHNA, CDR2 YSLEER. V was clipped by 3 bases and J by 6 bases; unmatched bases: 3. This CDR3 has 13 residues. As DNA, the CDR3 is TGCGCCAGCAGCCAGGACAGGGAGGATGGCTACACCTTC. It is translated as CASSQDREDGYTF.

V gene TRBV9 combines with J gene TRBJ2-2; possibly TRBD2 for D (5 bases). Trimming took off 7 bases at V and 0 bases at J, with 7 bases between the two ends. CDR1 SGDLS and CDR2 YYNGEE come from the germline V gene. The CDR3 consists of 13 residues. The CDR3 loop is CASGLANTGELFF. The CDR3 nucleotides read TGTGCCAGCGGACTGGCGAACACCGGGGAGCTGTTTTTT.

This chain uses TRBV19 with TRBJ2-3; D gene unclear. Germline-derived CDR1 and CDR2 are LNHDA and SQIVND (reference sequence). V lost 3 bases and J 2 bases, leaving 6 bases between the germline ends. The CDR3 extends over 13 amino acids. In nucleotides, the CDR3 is TGTGCCAGTAGTATTTTTGCCACAGATACGCAGTATTTT. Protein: CASSIFATDTQYF.